The clone carrying this T cell receptor beta chain was observed once. CDR1 and CDR2 from the germline V gene are KGHSH and LQKENI. The CDR3 runs 16 residues. V shed 1 base and J shed 2 bases, with 13 bases lying between them. The entry originates in a study of blood T cell repertoires in COVID-19. Study in general: Samples of COVID-19 (acute and convalescent) were obtained from the United States, Italy and Spain. In each case, the material was cDNA or gDNA derived from T cells, B-cell-depleted T cells, or PBMCs.

Original processing methods: The assay estimated nucleated cells by amplifying reference gene primers. Clones were sequenced by immunoSEQ multiplex PCR, and TCRdb holds only the in-frame ones, with some missing. The DNA was the basis for D and trimming; V, J and clone size are from that table. The sample contains roughly 250,000 clones, around 81% of which appear only once. Sequenced sample: peripheral blood. The chain employs TRBV18 and TRBJ2-3, with D tentatively TRBD2 (6 bases). The source is a woman aged 55-70 years with active or convalescent COVID-19. The CDR3 protein is CASSPRRRGSTDTQYF. DNA for the CDR3: TGTGCCAGCTCACCACGCCGGCGGGGATCCACAGATACGCAGTATTTT. Filled out from reference TRBV18 and TRBJ2-3, the complete variable domain reads NAGVMQNPRHLVRRRGQEARLRCSPMKGHSHVYWYRQLPEEGLKFMVYLQKENIIDESGMPKERFSAEFPKEGPSILRIQQVVRGDSAAYFCASSPRRRGSTDTQYFGPGTRLTVL.